This paragraph covers one T cell receptor (beta chain) sequence. The antigen remains undetermined. This specimen comes from a study of shared clonotypes between healthy human individuals. Study-level information: Per donor, CD8 memory used one plate, CD8 naive used two, CD4 memory used three and CD4 naive used three.

A CD45RA+ naive subset and a CD45RA-negative memory subset were split from CD4+ cells. The study's findings and limits: In a handful of donors, around 5% of naive CD4 clonotypes appeared in common.

On sorted subsets, replicate PCRs used approximately 190 ng DNA, or some 28,000 T cell genomes. Assay used: immunoSEQ multiplex PCR; TCRdb lists only in-frame clones, some missing. The top ten clones hold around 1.4% of a sample with approximately 940,000 clones, approximately 76% of them seen once. The specimen was memory CD4+ T cells sorted from blood. Subset described: CD45RA-negative fraction. The TCR sequence derives from a man younger than 35 in good health.

As DNA, the CDR3 is TGTGCCAGCGCCGCCGGGACAGGAAAACGTGGCTACACCTTC. Translation: CASAAGTGKRGYTF. V usage is TRBV27 and J usage is TRBJ1-2; 8 positions match TRBD1. Germline V lookup: CDR1 MNHEY, CDR2 SMNVEV (reference sequence). The junction had 12 bases not matched to a gene; V was cut back by 8 bases and J by 7 bases. The CDR3 covers 14 residues.